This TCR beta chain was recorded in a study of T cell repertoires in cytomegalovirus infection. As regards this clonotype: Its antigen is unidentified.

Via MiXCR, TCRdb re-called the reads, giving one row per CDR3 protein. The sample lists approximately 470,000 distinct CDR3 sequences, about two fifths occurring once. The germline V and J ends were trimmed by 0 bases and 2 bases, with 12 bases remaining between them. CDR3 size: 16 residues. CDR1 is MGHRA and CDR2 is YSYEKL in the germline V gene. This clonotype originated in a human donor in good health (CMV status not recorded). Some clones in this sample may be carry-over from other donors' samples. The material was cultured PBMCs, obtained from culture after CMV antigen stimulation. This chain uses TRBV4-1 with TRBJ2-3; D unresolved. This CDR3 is CASSQDANRITDTQYF. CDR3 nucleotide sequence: TGCGCCAGCAGCCAAGATGCTAACAGAATCACAGATACGCAGTATTTT.